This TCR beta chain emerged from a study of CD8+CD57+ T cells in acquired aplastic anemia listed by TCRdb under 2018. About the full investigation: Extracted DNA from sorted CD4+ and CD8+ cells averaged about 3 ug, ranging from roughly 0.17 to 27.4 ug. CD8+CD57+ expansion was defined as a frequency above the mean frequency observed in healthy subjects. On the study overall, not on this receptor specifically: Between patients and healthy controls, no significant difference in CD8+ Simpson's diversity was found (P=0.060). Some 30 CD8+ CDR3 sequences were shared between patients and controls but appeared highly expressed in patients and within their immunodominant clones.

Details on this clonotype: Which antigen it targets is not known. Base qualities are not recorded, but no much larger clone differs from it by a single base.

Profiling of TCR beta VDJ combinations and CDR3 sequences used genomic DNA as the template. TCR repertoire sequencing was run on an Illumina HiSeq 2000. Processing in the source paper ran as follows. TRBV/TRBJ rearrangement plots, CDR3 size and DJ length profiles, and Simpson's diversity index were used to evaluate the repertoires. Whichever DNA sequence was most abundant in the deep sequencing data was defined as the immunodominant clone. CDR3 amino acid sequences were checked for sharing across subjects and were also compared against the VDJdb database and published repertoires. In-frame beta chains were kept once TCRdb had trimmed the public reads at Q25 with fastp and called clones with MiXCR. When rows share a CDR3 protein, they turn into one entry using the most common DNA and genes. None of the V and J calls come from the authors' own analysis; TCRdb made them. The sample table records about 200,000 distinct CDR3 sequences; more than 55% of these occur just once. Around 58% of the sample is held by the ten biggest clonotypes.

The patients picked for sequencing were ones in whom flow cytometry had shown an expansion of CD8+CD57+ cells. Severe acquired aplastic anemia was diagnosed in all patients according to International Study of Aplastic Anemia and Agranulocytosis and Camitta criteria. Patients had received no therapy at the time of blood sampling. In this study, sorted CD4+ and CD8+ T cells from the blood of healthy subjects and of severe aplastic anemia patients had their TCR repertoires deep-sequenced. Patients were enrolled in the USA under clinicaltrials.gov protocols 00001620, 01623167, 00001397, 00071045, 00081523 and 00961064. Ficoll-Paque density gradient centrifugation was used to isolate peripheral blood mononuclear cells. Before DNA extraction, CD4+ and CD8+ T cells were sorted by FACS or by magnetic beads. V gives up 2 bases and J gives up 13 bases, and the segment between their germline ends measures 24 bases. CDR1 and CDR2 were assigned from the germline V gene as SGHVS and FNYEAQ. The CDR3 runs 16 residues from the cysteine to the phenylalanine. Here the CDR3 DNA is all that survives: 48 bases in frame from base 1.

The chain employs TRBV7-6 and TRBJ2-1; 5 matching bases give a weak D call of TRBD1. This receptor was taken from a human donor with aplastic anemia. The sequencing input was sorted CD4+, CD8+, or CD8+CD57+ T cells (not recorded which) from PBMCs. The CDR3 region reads CASSLRGWGLQETQFF. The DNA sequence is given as TGTGCCAGCAGCTTAAGGGGTTGGGGTTTACAAGAGACCCAGTTCTTC.